This T cell receptor beta chain was found in a study of blood T cells in healthy people across ages. Through a sample-barcoded 5' primer and a J-beta primer mix, a second PCR was run for roughly 7 to 11 cycles. A single record per CDR3 protein comes from TCRdb applying MiXCR to the 5' RACE reads. The sample records approximately 810,000 distinct CDR3 sequences, roughly 35% being singletons. In the case of this clonotype: At one end the junction does not follow the germline gene, possibly because of a read error.

CDR1 is SGHVS, CDR2 FQNEAQ, per germline. The CDR3 has 11 amino acids. The chain uses TRBV7-8 and TRBJ2-3; D call uncertain. This receptor was taken from a young man in good health. What was sequenced was blood. The DNA for the CDR3 is TGTGTCAGCGCCACAACAGATACGCAGTATTTT. Its translation is CVSATTDTQYF.